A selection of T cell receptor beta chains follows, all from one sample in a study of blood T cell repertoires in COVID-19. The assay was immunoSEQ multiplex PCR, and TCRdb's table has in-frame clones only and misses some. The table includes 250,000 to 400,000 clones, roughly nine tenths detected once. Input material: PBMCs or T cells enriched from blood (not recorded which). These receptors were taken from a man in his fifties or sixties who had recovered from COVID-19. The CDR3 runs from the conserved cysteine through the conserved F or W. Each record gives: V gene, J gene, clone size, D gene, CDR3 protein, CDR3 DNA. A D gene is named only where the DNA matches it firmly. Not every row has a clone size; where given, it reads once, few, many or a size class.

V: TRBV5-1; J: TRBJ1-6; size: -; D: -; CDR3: CASRGANNSPLHF; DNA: TGCGCCAGCAGGGGGGCGAATAATTCACCCCTCCACTTT
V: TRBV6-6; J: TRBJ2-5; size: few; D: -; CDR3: CASSPGGGPAGVRETQYF; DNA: TGTGCCAGCAGTCCTGGGGGGGGGCCAGCCGGGGTTAGAGAGACCCAGTACTTC
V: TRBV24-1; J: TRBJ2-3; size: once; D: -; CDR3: CATSDFLSGPGGNTQYF; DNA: TGTGCCACCAGTGATTTTCTTTCAGGGCCAGGAGGGAATACGCAGTATTTT
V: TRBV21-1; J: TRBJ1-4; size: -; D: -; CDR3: CASSPRDRVAPTNEKLFF; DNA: TGTGCCAGCAGCCCACGGGACAGGGTTGCCCCAACTAATGAAAAACTGTTTTTT
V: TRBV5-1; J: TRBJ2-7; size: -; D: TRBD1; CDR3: CASSYLTGEYNEQYF; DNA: TGCGCCAGCAGCTATCTGACAGGGGAGTATAACGAGCAGTACTTC
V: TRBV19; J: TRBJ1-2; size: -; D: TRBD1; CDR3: CASSRTGGAGYTF; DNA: TGTGCCAGTAGTAGGACAGGGGGTGCCGGCTACACCTTC
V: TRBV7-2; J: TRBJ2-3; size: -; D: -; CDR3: CASSPEPADTQYF; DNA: TGTGCCAGCAGCCCGGAGCCTGCAGATACGCAGTATTTT
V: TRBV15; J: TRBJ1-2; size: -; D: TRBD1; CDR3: CATSRDRGRSSDYGYTF; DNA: TGTGCCACCAGCAGGGACAGGGGGCGGTCTAGTGACTATGGCTACACCTTC
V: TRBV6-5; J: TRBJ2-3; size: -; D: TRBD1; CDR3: CASSRGQGATDTQYF; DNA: TGTGCCAGCAGCCGAGGACAGGGGGCAACGGATACGCAGTATTTT
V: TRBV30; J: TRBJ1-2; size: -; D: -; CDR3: CAWSDVRGRKDLSYGYTF; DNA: TGTGCCTGGAGCGACGTCAGGGGTCGCAAAGACCTCTCCTATGGCTACACCTTC
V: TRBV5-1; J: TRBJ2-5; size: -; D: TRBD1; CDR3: CASSQRQGHETQYF; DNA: TGCGCCAGCAGCCAACGACAGGGGCACGAGACCCAGTACTTC
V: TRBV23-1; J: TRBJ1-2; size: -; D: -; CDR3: CASSPPTGIYYGYTF; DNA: TGCGCCAGCAGTCCCCCTACAGGGATATACTATGGCTACACCTTC
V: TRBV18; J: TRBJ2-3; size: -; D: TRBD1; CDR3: CASSPRDRSTDTQYF; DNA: TGTGCCAGCTCACCTCGGGACAGGAGCACAGATACGCAGTATTTT
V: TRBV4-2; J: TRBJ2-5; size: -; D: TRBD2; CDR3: CASSQLAGGETQYF; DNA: TGTGCCAGCAGCCAACTAGCGGGAGGTGAGACCCAGTACTTC
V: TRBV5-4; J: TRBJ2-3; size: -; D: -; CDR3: CASSLDFRDTQYF; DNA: TGTGCCAGCAGCTTGGACTTCAGGGATACGCAGTATTTT
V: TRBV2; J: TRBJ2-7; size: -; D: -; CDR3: CASSVVGQGEQYF; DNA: TGTGCCAGCAGTGTGGTCGGCCAGGGGGAGCAGTACTTC
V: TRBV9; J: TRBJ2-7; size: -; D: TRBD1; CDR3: CASSGETGTGFIHEQYF; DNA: TGTGCCAGCAGCGGGGAGACCGGGACAGGGTTCATCCACGAGCAGTACTTC
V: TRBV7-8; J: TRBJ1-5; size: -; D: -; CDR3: CASSPDKSSNQPQHF; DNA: TGTGCCAGCAGCCCCGACAAGAGTAGCAATCAGCCCCAGCATTTT
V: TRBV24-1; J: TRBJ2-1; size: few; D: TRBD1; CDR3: CATSDLGGQGFDEQFF; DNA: TGTGCCACCAGTGATTTGGGGGGACAGGGTTTCGATGAGCAGTTCTTC
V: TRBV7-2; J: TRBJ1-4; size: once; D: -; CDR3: CASSLTASNEKLFF; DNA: TGTGCCAGCAGCCTGACAGCTTCCAATGAAAAACTGTTTTTT
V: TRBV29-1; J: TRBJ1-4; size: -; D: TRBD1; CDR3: CSAKTGGSEKLFF; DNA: TGCAGCGCTAAGACAGGGGGGAGTGAAAAACTGTTTTTT
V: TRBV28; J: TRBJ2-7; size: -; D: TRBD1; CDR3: CASSNRGWLNEQYF; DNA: TGTGCCAGCAGTAACAGGGGGTGGCTTAACGAGCAGTACTTC
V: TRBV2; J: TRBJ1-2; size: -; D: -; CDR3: CASSPQNGYTF; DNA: TGTGCCAGCAGTCCGCAGAATGGCTACACCTTC
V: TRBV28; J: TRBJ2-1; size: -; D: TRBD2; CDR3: CASSPTSGSSYNEQFF; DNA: TGTGCCAGCAGCCCGACTAGCGGGAGCTCCTACAATGAGCAGTTCTTC
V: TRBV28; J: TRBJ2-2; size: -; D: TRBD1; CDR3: CASSLGPGGSGELFF; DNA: TGTGCCAGCAGTTTAGGACCAGGGGGCAGCGGGGAGCTGTTTTTT
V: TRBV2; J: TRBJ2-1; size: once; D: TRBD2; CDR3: CASSRLAGENEQFF; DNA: TGTGCCAGCTCCCGGCTAGCGGGAGAGAATGAGCAGTTCTTC
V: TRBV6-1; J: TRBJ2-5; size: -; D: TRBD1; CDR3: CASSEDTGGKETQYF; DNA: TGTGCCAGCAGTGAAGACACAGGGGGCAAGGAGACCCAGTACTTC
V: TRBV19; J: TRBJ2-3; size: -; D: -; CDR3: CASSIDPTGAGVF; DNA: TGTGCCAGTAGTATAGACCCGACAGGCGCCGGCGTATTT
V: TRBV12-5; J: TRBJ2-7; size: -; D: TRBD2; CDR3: CASDLAAYEQYF; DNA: TGTGCTTCTGACCTAGCGGCCTACGAGCAGTACTTC
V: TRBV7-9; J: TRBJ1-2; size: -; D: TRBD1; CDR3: CASSLSSISQGDF; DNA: TGTGCCAGCAGCTTATCATCGATCTCACAGGGGGACTTC
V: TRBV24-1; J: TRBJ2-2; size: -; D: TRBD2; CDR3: CATSVSSGRGGGELFF; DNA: TGTGCCACCAGTGTGTCCAGCGGGAGGGGAGGAGGGGAGCTGTTTTTT
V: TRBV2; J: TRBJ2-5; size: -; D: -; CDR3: CASSLLAALKTQYF; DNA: TGTGCCAGCAGTCTACTAGCTGCCCTAAAGACCCAGTACTTC
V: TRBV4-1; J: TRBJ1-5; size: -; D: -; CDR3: CASSLQLGSGPQHF; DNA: TGCGCCAGCAGCTTACAATTGGGCTCTGGGCCCCAGCATTTT
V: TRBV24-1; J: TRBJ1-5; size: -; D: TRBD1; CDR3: CATSDPTGAAYNQPQHF; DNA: TGTGCCACCAGTGACCCGACAGGGGCCGCATACAATCAGCCCCAGCATTTT
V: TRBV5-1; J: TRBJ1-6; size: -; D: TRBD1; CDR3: CASRQTGMDSPLHF; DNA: TGCGCCAGCAGGCAGACAGGGATGGATTCACCCCTCCACTTT
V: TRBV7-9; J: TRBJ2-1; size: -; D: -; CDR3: CASSLGQFSGNEQFF; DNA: TGTGCCAGCAGCTTAGGCCAGTTCTCGGGGAATGAGCAGTTCTTC
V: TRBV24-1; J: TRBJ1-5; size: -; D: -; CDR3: CATEGRNQPQHF; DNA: TGTGCCACAGAAGGGAGAAATCAGCCCCAGCATTTT
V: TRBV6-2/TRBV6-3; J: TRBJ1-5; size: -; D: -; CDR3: CASSYSGFFQPQHF; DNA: TGTGCCAGCAGTTACTCCGGGTTCTTTCAGCCCCAGCATTTT